This TCR beta chain comes out of a study of blood T cell repertoires in COVID-19. Study background: Sites in the United States, Italy and Spain provided acute and convalescent COVID-19 samples. Nucleic acid was either cDNA or gDNA, and it came from T cells, B-cell-depleted T cells, or PBMCs.

Per the original data handling: Using reference gene primer amplification, nucleated cell counts were estimated. Profiling relied on immunoSEQ multiplex PCR, and the TCRdb table lists in-frame clones only, not all of them. For V, J and clone size, that table is used; D and trimming come from the DNA. This repertoire shows about 79,000 clones, 85% to 90% found once; its top ten account for under 6%. The length of the CDR3 is 13 residues. CDR1 is SEHNR, CDR2 FQNEAQ, per germline (reference sequence). Deletions cut 1 base from V and 9 bases from J, with 10 bases between. This clone has just a few counts.

This chain links TRBV7-9 with TRBJ1-5; D unclear. Sequenced: peripheral blood. The clonotype comes from a man aged 45-60 years with active COVID-19. The CDR3 DNA reads as TGTGCCAGCAGCTTAGATCATCCGCGGCCCCAGCATTTT. As protein: CASSLDHPRPQHF.